This T cell receptor (beta chain) was found in a study of cytomegalovirus exposure and HLA in healthy donors. Germline trimming cut 3 bases from V and 7 bases from J; bases unmatched to any gene: 6. Germline CDR1 and CDR2: SNHLY and FYNNEI. This CDR3 region has 15 residues. PCR used 60 Vbeta primers and 13 Jbeta primers. Data came from immunoSEQ multiplex PCR; TCRdb stores just in-frame clones and leaves some out. Among approximately 88,000 clones listed, 55% to 75% were seen once. Sequenced material: PBMCs. This sequence was found in a man aged 55 to 70 in good health and CMV-seronegative. This chain connects TRBV2 to TRBJ2-1; 10 nucleotides align to TRBD2. CDR3 protein: CASSDPAGGVNEQFF. The CDR3 coding sequence is TGTGCCAGCAGTGATCCAGCGGGGGGGGTGAATGAGCAGTTCTTC.